What follows is one T cell receptor (beta chain) and its context. Profiling relied on immunoSEQ multiplex PCR, and the TCRdb table lists in-frame clones only, not all of them. Here the sample spans roughly 120,000 clones, approximately 88% being singletons. The data were obtained in a study of control samples from healthy donors and cancer patients. This TCR derives from a man aged 40-49 years in good health. The sequencing input was blood.

CDR3 in amino acids: CASRDPGLVVDTQYF. CDR3 in DNA: TGTGCCAGCAGGGACCCGGGACTAGTGGTAGATACGCAGTATTTT. This sequence joins TRBV2 and TRBJ2-3; 8 bases agree with TRBD2. There are 15 residues in the CDR3. Germline V CDR1 and CDR2: SNHLY, FYNNEI. With V trimmed by 6 bases and J by 5 bases, 10 bases remained unmatched.